There are a few counts of the clone carrying this T cell receptor beta chain. Germline CDR1 DFQATT, CDR2 SNEGSKA (reference sequence). The CDR3 is 12 amino acids. Trimming at V came to 3 bases and at J to 8 bases, leaving 6 bases not matched to a gene. This sample stems from a study of identical twins. TCRdb re-called the 5' RACE reads with MiXCR, one entry per CDR3 protein. The sample records around 670,000 distinct CDR3 sequences, around 6% being singletons. This TCR was recovered from a man in his late teens or twenties in good health. Sequencing was done on a sample of naive T cells sorted from blood. The V gene is TRBV20-1, the J gene TRBJ1-2, with 7 bases aligning to TRBD1. DNA for the CDR3: TGCAGTGCTAGTTCCAGGGGGATCGGCTACACCTTC. Translated: CSASSRGIGYTF.